The present TCR beta chain was sequenced within a study of shared clonotypes between healthy human individuals. Germline V gives CDR1 SGDLS, CDR2 YYNGEE. V was pared by 0 bases and J by 2 bases, with 4 bases of the junction left unmatched. The CDR3 spans 16 residues. The study separated CD4+ cells into CD45RA+ naive and CD45RA-negative memory subsets. Clones were sequenced by immunoSEQ multiplex PCR, and TCRdb holds only the in-frame ones, with some missing. The data show roughly 2.2 million clones, 85% to 95% seen once. In the case of this clone: Other DNA sequences in this sample translate to the same CDR3.

The sequencing sample was made of naive CD4+ T cells from PBMCs. Specified subset: CD45RA+ positively selected. The receptor was derived from a man aged 18 to 35 in good health. Some clones in this sample may be carry-over from other donors' samples. V gene TRBV9 combines with J gene TRBJ2-1; 8 nucleotides align to TRBD2. The CDR3 DNA is TGTGCCAGCAGCGTAGCCGGCGGGAGGACCTACAATGAGCAGTTCTTC. As protein: CASSVAGGRTYNEQFF.